This TCR beta chain appears in the sequencing data of a study of shared clonotypes between healthy human individuals. Clones were sequenced by immunoSEQ multiplex PCR, and TCRdb holds only the in-frame ones, with some missing. The sample yields about 2.4 million clones, 90% to 95% seen once. The V end lost 11 bases, the J end lost 3 bases, and 17 bases lay between the germline ends. The CDR3 is made up of 13 amino acids. Germline CDR1 SGHTA, CDR2 FQGNSA. The receptor was isolated from a man in his late teens or twenties in good health. Some clones in this sample may be carry-over from other donors' samples. Sequencing input: naive CD4+ T cells from PBMCs. Subset reported: CD45RA+ positively selected. The chain combines TRBV7-2 with TRBJ2-7; D is ambiguous. CDR3 residues: CASAPRPDYEQYF. The CDR3 DNA reads as TGTGCCTCTGCCCCCAGGCCCGACTACGAGCAGTACTTC. Variable domain in full (rest from reference TRBV7-2 and TRBJ2-7): GAGVSQSPSNKVTEKGKDVELRCDPISGHTALYWYRQSLGQGLEFLIYFQGNSAPDKSGLPSDRFSAERTGGSVSTLTIQRTQQEDSAVYLCASAPRPDYEQYFGPGTRLTVT.